This T cell receptor beta chain was identified in a study of T cell changes during pregnancy in multiple sclerosis. V dropped 5 bases and J dropped 4 bases, with 3 bases sitting between them. The CDR3 sequence is 12 residues long. Germline CDR1 SGHDN, CDR2 FVKESK. This clone showed up just a few times. Produced via immunoSEQ multiplex PCR; TCRdb's table is partial and in-frame only. The table has about 69,000 clones, roughly 93% seen once. The material was peripheral blood, obtained in the third trimester of pregnancy. This rearrangement joins TRBV14 to TRBJ1-6, with D unclear. This sequence was found in a female donor with multiple sclerosis, enrolled in a pregnancy study. CDR3: CASSLYNSPLHF. In nucleotides, the CDR3 is TGTGCCAGCAGCTTATATAATTCACCCCTCCACTTT.